Detailed here is one TCR beta chain. Antigen specificity is unknown. This entry is derived from a study of persistence of HIV-infected CD4 T cells. The libraries were made with immunoSEQ version 4 in survey mode. Method: immunoSEQ multiplex PCR; TCRdb's copy keeps in-frame clones and lacks some. The repertoire holds just over 35,000 clones, with 85% to 90% as singletons. There are 17 residues in the CDR3. Trimming shortened V by 3 bases and J by 0 bases, and 18 bases separated the two germline ends. Germline CDR1 reads GTSNPN; CDR2 reads SVGIG (reference sequence). Overlapping HIV-1 Gag 15-mer peptides at roughly 1 ug per peptide per mL were used. Sorted nonresponding memory CD4+ T cells were CD40L-negative, CD69-negative, CD45RO-high.

This specimen was cultured CD4+ T cells from PBMCs, taken from a patient who received antiretroviral therapy. This TCR was recovered from an adult with HIV. The donor label of this sample is uncertain. The chain is built from TRBV30 and TRBJ1-5; D gene ambiguous. In DNA, the CDR3 is TGTGCCTGGAGCAGTGGGTTTGGAACGCATAGCAATCAGCCCCAGCATTTT. It encodes CAWSSGFGTHSNQPQHF. The variable domain in full, completed from reference TRBV30 and TRBJ1-5, reads SQTIHQWPATLVQPVGSPLSLECTVEGTSNPNLYWYRQAAGRGLQLLFYSVGIGQISSEVPQNLSASRPQDRQFILSSKKLLLSDSGFYLCAWSSGFGTHSNQPQHFGDGTRLSIL.